Sequencing of this T cell receptor beta chain was carried out in a study of T cell changes during pregnancy in multiple sclerosis. The V segment lost 3 bases and the J segment 4 bases; nucleotides outside the gene matches: 3. CDR1 MNHEY and CDR2 SMNVEV come from the germline V gene (reference sequence). CDR3 length: 14 residues. Here immunoSEQ multiplex PCR was the method, and the copy in TCRdb shows in-frame clones only, minus some. The data show tens of thousands of clones, about 91% seen once. This chain connects TRBV27 to TRBJ2-5; 9 nucleotides agree with TRBD1. The TCR sequence derives from a female donor in good health, enrolled as a control in a pregnancy study. The sample consisted of CD4+ T cells from peripheral blood mononuclear cells, taken after pregnancy. This CDR3 reads CASSFPGQGETQYF. CDR3 nucleotide sequence: TGTGCCAGCAGTTTTCCGGGACAGGGAGAGACCCAGTACTTC.